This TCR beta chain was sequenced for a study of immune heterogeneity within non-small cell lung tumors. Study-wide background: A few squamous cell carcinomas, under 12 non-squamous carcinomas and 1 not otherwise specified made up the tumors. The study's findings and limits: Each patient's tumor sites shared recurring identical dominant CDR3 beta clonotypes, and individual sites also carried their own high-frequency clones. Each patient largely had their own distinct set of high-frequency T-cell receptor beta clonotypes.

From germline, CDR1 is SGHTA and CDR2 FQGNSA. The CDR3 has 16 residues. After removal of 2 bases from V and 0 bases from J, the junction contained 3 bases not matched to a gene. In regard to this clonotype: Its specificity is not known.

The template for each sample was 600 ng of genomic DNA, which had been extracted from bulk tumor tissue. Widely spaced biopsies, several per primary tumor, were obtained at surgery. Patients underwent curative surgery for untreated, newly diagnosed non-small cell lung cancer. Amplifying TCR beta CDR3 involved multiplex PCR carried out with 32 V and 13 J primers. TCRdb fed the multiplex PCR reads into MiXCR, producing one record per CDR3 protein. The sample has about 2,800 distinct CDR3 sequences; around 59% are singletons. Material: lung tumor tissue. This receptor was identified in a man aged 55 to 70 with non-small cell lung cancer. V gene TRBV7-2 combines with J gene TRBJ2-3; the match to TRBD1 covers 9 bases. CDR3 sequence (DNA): TGTGCCAGCAGCTTAAGACAGGGGGGTAGCACAGATACGCAGTATTTT. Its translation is CASSLRQGGSTDTQYF.